This is a list of T cell receptor beta chains from one sample in a study of cytomegalovirus exposure and HLA in healthy donors. The repertoire was sequenced with immunoSEQ multiplex PCR; TCRdb's copy has only in-frame clones and lacks some. Seen here are about 130,000 clones, around 80% observed once, and the top ten hold 6.5%. The sample comprised PBMCs. The source is a man aged 40-55 years in good health and CMV-seropositive. CDR3s include the opening cysteine and the closing phenylalanine or tryptophan. A D gene is named only where the DNA matches it firmly. The listing skips clone size in some rows; elsewhere it reads once, few, many or a size class.

CDR3 protein | CDR3 DNA | D gene | clone size | J gene | V gene
CASSKALFGEVPRKRPCNQPQHF | TGTGCCAGCAGCAAAGCGCTTTTCGGGGAAGTACCCCGCAAAAGACCGTGCAATCAGCCCCAGCATTTT | NA | few | TRBJ1-5 | TRBV21-1
CASSPDGTNTEAFF | TGTGCCAGCAGCCCTGACGGGACAAACACTGAAGCTTTCTTT | NA | NA | TRBJ1-1 | TRBV7-2
CATSTSRRHSGNTIYF | TGTGCCACCAGCACCTCGCGGAGGCACTCTGGAAACACCATATATTTT | NA | NA | TRBJ1-3 | TRBV15
CASSLFPVRGSNTEAFF | TGTGCCAGCAGCTTATTTCCCGTGAGGGGGTCGAACACTGAAGCTTTCTTT | NA | once | TRBJ1-1 | TRBV7-9
CSAGRDNTGELFF | TGCAGCGCCGGGAGGGATAACACCGGGGAGCTGTTTTTT | TRBD2 | NA | TRBJ2-2 | TRBV29-1
CSVAPGGDTEAFF | TGCAGCGTTGCCCCAGGGGGAGACACTGAAGCTTTCTTT | TRBD1 | NA | TRBJ1-1 | TRBV29-1
CASGTGRGSSNQPQHF | TGTGCCAGCGGGACAGGGAGAGGTTCGAGCAATCAGCCCCAGCATTTT | TRBD1 | few | TRBJ1-5 | TRBV7-9
CASTGKNPYEQYF | TGTGCCAGCACGGGGAAGAACCCCTACGAGCAGTACTTC | NA | NA | TRBJ2-7 | TRBV7-2
CASSLSWTLNYGYTF | TGTGCCAGCAGCTTGTCTTGGACATTAAACTATGGCTACACCTTC | NA | NA | TRBJ1-2 | TRBV5-4
CASSSLGGAEETQYF | TGTGCCAGTAGTTCCCTCGGGGGGGCGGAAGAGACCCAGTACTTC | TRBD2 | once | TRBJ2-5 | TRBV19
CSVESGTGQFRETQYF | TGCAGCGTTGAATCTGGGACAGGGCAATTCAGAGAGACCCAGTACTTC | TRBD1 | NA | TRBJ2-5 | TRBV29-1
CASSPQGGGVADGYTF | TGCGCCAGCAGCCCCCAGGGTGGGGGTGTAGCGGACGGCTACACCTTC | NA | NA | TRBJ1-2 | TRBV5-1
CASSPQGLGTDTQYF | TGTGCCAGCAGCCCACAGGGGCTGGGGACTGATACGCAGTATTTT | NA | NA | TRBJ2-3 | TRBV7-3
CASTVGQGRQAFF | TGTGCCAGCACTGTTGGACAGGGAAGACAAGCTTTCTTT | TRBD1 | NA | TRBJ1-1 | TRBV28
CASSWSGRAGYEQYF | TGTGCCAGCAGTTGGAGCGGGAGGGCCGGGTACGAGCAGTACTTC | TRBD2 | NA | TRBJ2-7 | TRBV2
CATSRGREYQPQHF | TGTGCCACCAGCAGAGGGCGGGAGTATCAGCCCCAGCATTTT | NA | NA | TRBJ1-5 | TRBV15
CATSRGRTGGEKLFF | TGTGCCACCAGCAGAGGAAGGACAGGGGGTGAAAAACTGTTTTTT | TRBD1 | NA | TRBJ1-4 | TRBV15